The 20 T cell receptor beta chains below come from one sample, sequenced in a study of radiation and T cells in renal cell carcinoma (dated by TCRdb to the early 2020s). The method behind the library was the immunoSEQ multiplex PCR assay. The table comes from immuneACCESS by way of TCRdb, which keeps in-frame sequences with V and J called. Part of the clones is missing from these tables; in studies checked, under half for an unresolved V gene and the rest for unknown reasons. The sample contains about 4,300 clones, around two thirds of them found a single time. The ten biggest clones cover 40% to 45% of the sample. Read against the paper, the sample's time point label means: tumor resected at nephrectomy. Sample treatment or condition, as interpreted from the label and publication: 15 Gy SBRT to primary tumor, nephrectomy 4 weeks later. Sequences were derived from tumor tissue, sampled from a patient whose treatment included radiotherapy and nephrectomy. The receptor set was obtained from a woman between 55 and 75 years old with renal cell carcinoma.

This chain connects TRBV7-9 to TRBJ2-5; D tentatively fits TRBD1 or TRBD2 (5 bases each). CDR3 length: 14 residues. The germline CDR1 and CDR2 sequences are SEHNR and FQNEAQ (reference sequence). Trimming cost V 5 bases and J 0 bases, with 10 bases left between them. This CDR3 reads CASSRDGYQETQYF. Here the CDR3 DNA reads TGTGCCAGCAGCCGGGACGGGTACCAAGAGACCCAGTACTTC.

V usage is TRBV11-2 and J usage is TRBJ2-1; D unclear. The V gene lost 5 bases and the J gene lost 2 bases, with 1 base spanning the gap. Per the germline V gene, CDR1 is SGHAT and CDR2 is FQNNGV. CDR3 length equals 11 residues. CDR3 protein: CASSAYNEQFF. For the CDR3, the DNA is TGTGCCAGCAGCGCCTACAATGAGCAGTTCTTC.

In its sample, this clone was seen a few times. In nucleotides, the CDR3 is TGCGCCAGCAGCCAAGGGGGTTCGGATAATGGCTACACCTTC. It yields the protein CASSQGGSDNGYTF. The chain couples TRBV4-1 to TRBJ1-2; D gene ambiguous. Germline CDR1 MGHRA, CDR2 YSYEKL. Trimming took 1 base from V and 6 from J, leaving 12 bases between them. The CDR3 runs 14 residues.

J is TRBJ1-1 and V is TRBV11-1, with 8 bases lining up with TRBD1. The CDR3 loop spans 14 amino acids. V lost 6 bases and J lost 6; bases outside the gene matches: 9. Germline assignment: CDR1 SGHAT and CDR2 FQDESV (reference sequence). The CDR3 loop reads CASRLSGGNAEAFF. The CDR3 DNA sequence: TGTGCCAGCAGGCTGTCAGGGGGCAACGCTGAAGCTTTCTTT.

The chain links TRBV11-2 to TRBJ2-7, with D tentatively TRBD2 (7 bases). Trimming stripped 5 bases from V and 5 bases from J, with 16 bases between. The CDR3 length is 14 residues. Per the germline V gene, CDR1 is SGHAT and CDR2 is FQNNGV. In nucleotides, the CDR3 is TGTGCCAGCAGCAGTTTTAGGGGGAGGGACGAGCAGTACTTC. The encoded protein is CASSSFRGRDEQYF.

V and J are TRBV6-1 and TRBJ1-1, with TRBD1 matching 11 bases. The germline CDR1 and CDR2 sequences are MNHNS and SASEGT. J was trimmed by 4 bases and V by 4 bases; bases with no gene match: 11. The CDR3 covers 17 residues. The CDR3 nucleotides are TGTGCCAGCAGTGGAACCGGGACAGGGGGGTATAGCACTGAAGCTTTCTTT. Its translation is CASSGTGTGGYSTEAFF.

This chain connects TRBV13 to TRBJ2-5; possibly TRBD1 or TRBD2 for D (5 bases each). Germline CDR1 and CDR2: PRHDT and FYEKMQ (reference sequence). This CDR3 contains 13 residues. Deletions cut 5 bases from V and 7 bases from J, with 14 bases between. CDR3 loop: CASSIGTPGTQYF. Written as DNA, the CDR3 is TGTGCCAGCAGCATCGGGACCCCGGGGACCCAGTACTTC. The full variable domain, rest sourced from reference TRBV13 and TRBJ2-5, is AAGVIQSPRHLIKEKRETATLKCYPIPRHDTVYWYQQGPGQDPQFLISFYEKMQSDKGSIPDRFSAQQFSDYHSELNMSSLELGDSALYFCASSIGTPGTQYFGPGTRLLVL.

This CDR3 reads CASSPYLNTEAFF. CDR3 in DNA: TGTGCCAGCTCACCCTACCTGAACACTGAAGCTTTCTTT. This rearrangement joins TRBV18 to TRBJ1-1; D call uncertain. The CDR3 has 13 residues. The germline CDR1 and CDR2 sequences are KGHSH and LQKENI. V was shortened by 3 bases and J by 0 bases, with 5 bases between the two germline ends.

V and J are TRBV18 and TRBJ1-5; D is ambiguous. CDR1 KGHSH and CDR2 LQKENI come from the germline V gene. This CDR3 is 19 amino acids long. Trimming took off 1 base at V and 0 bases at J, with 19 bases between the two ends. CDR3 sequence reads: CASSPREATTIYSNQPQHF. CDR3 DNA sequence: TGTGCCAGCTCACCACGGGAGGCGACCACTATCTATAGCAATCAGCCCCAGCATTTT.

The genes are TRBV4-3 and TRBJ2-7, with no clear D. Germline V gives CDR1 LGHNA, CDR2 YSLEER. V dropped 4 bases and J dropped 4 bases, with 8 bases sitting between them. This CDR3 is 12 amino acids long. CDR3 DNA sequence: TGCGCCAGCAGCCCCAACGGGTACGAGCAGTACTTC. Its protein is CASSPNGYEQYF.

This chain joins TRBV6-5 and TRBJ2-1, with D possibly being TRBD2 (6 bases). CDR3 size: 12 residues. The V gene's germline CDR1 is MNHEY and CDR2 SVGAGI. V lost 0 bases to trimming and J lost 15 bases, with 12 bases between them. Here the CDR3 reads CASSYSGGRVFF. In DNA, the CDR3 is TGTGCCAGCAGTTACTCTGGGGGGAGAGTGTTCTTC.

The V gene is TRBV27, the J gene TRBJ1-4; possible D gene TRBD1, 6 bases. CDR3 length: 15 residues. Germline V gives CDR1 MNHEY, CDR2 SMNVEV (reference sequence). V was clipped by 6 bases and J by 5 bases, with 16 bases between them. The CDR3 DNA reads TGTGCCAGCAGAACCGGGACAACGGGGAATGAAAAACTGTTTTTT. This translates into CASRTGTTGNEKLFF.

In this sample, this clone is medium-sized. The V gene is TRBV19, the J gene TRBJ2-1, with TRBD2 as a possible D gene (5 bases). The CDR3 extends over 14 amino acids. From germline, CDR1 is LNHDA and CDR2 SQIVND (reference sequence). The V end lost 6 bases, the J end lost 4 bases, and 13 bases lay between the germline ends. The CDR3 region is CASSPGLLYNEQFF. CDR3 sequence (DNA): TGTGCCAGTAGCCCTGGACTGTTGTACAATGAGCAGTTCTTC.

The rearrangement links TRBV10-3 to TRBJ2-7; D remains ambiguous. Trimming stripped 2 bases from V and 0 bases from J, with 5 bases between. The CDR3 contains 13 residues. The germline gives CDR1 ENHRY, CDR2 SYGVKD. CDR3 sequence reads: CAISEASSYEQYF. The CDR3 DNA sequence: TGTGCCATCAGTGAGGCAAGCTCCTACGAGCAGTACTTC.

This clone was detected a few times. The J gene is TRBJ1-2, the V gene TRBV5-1, with 9 positions matching TRBD1. The CDR3 loop spans 15 amino acids. Per germline, CDR1 SGHRS and CDR2 YFSETQ. Germline trimming cut 4 bases from V and 4 bases from J; bases unmatched to any gene: 8. The CDR3 reads CASSEGTGRPYGYTF. The CDR3 DNA follows: TGCGCCAGCAGCGAAGGGACAGGGAGGCCCTATGGCTACACCTTC.

CDR3 nucleotides: TGCGCCAGCAGCTTTGGTAACGAGCAGTACTTC. It yields the protein CASSFGNEQYF. This rearrangement joins TRBV5-1 to TRBJ2-7; D remains unclear. Deletions cut 2 bases from V and 5 bases from J, with 5 bases between. The CDR3 is made up of 11 amino acids. Germline V lookup: CDR1 SGHRS, CDR2 YFSETQ.

The chain uses TRBV23-1 and TRBJ2-4, with D possibly TRBD2 on 5 matching bases. TRBV23-1 is marked as an open reading frame, function uncertain. This CDR3 region has 17 residues. V was trimmed by 4 bases and J by 5 bases, leaving 21 bases between them. In nucleotides, the CDR3 is TGCGCCAGCAGTCTAAGGGCTGGACTGCTCCCCGAAAACATTCAGTACTTC. Its protein is CASSLRAGLLPENIQYF.

A single count supports this clone. The rearrangement uses TRBV11-2 and TRBJ1-4; D not resolved. The CDR3 sequence is 14 residues long. Trimming removed 3 bases at V and 8 bases at J, with 13 bases between. Germline CDR1 SGHAT, CDR2 FQNNGV. The CDR3 here is CASSLRQIREKLFF. Here the CDR3 DNA reads TGTGCCAGCAGCTTGCGCCAGATCAGGGAAAAACTGTTTTTT.

A word on this clone: At one boundary the junction diverges from the germline segment, which might be a read error. The CDR3 region is CASSIAGGPNEKLFF. CDR3 DNA: TGTGCCAGCAGCATAGCAGGGGGCCCTAATGAAAAACTGTTTTTT. The chain is built from TRBV7-2 and TRBJ1-4, with 8 bases fitting TRBD1. In germline, CDR1 is SGHTA, CDR2 FQGNSA. CDR3 length: 15 amino acids. Variable domain in full (rest from reference TRBV7-2 and TRBJ1-4): GAGVSQSPSNKVTEKGKDVELRCDPISGHTALYWYRQSLGQGLEFLIYFQGNSAPDKSGLPSDRFSAERTGGSVSTLTIQRTQQEDSAVYLCASSIAGGPNEKLFFGSGTQLSVL.

The chain links TRBV5-1 to TRBJ2-5, with a possible D match to TRBD1 (5 bases). CDR1 is SGHRS and CDR2 is YFSETQ in the germline V gene. The CDR3 covers 14 residues. Trimming cost V 2 bases and J 0 bases, with 8 bases left between them. For the CDR3, the DNA is TGCGCCAGCAGCTTTCAGACAGACCAAGAGACCCAGTACTTC. Translating gives CASSFQTDQETQYF.